This TCR beta chain was captured by sequencing in a study of cytomegalovirus exposure and HLA in healthy donors. With 60 Vbeta and 13 Jbeta primers, the PCR was carried out. Here immunoSEQ multiplex PCR was the method, and the copy in TCRdb shows in-frame clones only, minus some. Of 100,000 to 150,000 clones in the sample, around three quarters were seen once. Study observations and caveats: Solely CMV serostatus was available to characterize immune exposure.

Turning to this clone: Its matching antigen is unknown.

Germline V gene data show CDR1 as SGHDT and CDR2 as YYEEEE. V was trimmed by 1 base and J by 3 bases, leaving 15 bases between them. The CDR3 loop spans 16 amino acids. The chain recombines TRBV5-6 with TRBJ2-3; tentatively, D is TRBD2 (5 bases). The receptor was derived from a man in his forties in good health and CMV-seronegative. Material: PBMCs. CDR3 coding DNA: TGTGCCAGCAGCTTGTTCCGGGATGTCGTGACAGATACGCAGTATTTT. This translates into CASSLFRDVVTDTQYF.